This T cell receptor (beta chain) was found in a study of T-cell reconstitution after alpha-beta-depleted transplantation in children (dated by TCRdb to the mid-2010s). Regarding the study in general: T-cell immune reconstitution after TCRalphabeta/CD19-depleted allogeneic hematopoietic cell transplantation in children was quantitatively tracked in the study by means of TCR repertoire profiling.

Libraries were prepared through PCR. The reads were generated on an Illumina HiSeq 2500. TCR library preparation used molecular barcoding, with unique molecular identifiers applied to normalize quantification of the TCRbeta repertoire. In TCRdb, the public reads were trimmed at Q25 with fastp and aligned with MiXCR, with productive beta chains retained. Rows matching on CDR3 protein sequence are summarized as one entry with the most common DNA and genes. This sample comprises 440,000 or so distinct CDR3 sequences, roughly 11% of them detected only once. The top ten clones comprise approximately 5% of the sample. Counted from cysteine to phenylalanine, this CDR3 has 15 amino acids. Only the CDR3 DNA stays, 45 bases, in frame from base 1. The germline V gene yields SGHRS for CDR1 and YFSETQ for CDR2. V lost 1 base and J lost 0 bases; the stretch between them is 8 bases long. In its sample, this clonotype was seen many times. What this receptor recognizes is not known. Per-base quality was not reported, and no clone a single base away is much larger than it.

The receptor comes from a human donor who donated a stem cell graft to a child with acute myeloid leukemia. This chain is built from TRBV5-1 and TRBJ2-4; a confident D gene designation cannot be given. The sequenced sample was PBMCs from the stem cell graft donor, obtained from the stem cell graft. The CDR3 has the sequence CASSLSGLAKNIQYF. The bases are TGCGCCAGCAGCTTGTCTGGATTAGCCAAAAACATTCAGTACTTC.